These 25 T cell receptor beta chains originate from one sample sequenced in a study of cytomegalovirus exposure and HLA in healthy donors. Only in-frame clones appear in the TCRdb table, and some are missing; sequencing was by immunoSEQ multiplex PCR. The table lists 100,000 to 150,000 clones, roughly nine tenths of them singletons. Sequencing used PBMCs. Receptor source: a young woman in good health and CMV-seronegative.

A note on this clone: At one boundary the junction diverges from the germline segment, which might be a read error. The CDR3 region has the DNA TGTGCTAGCAGCAAGGACAGCCAAGAGACCCAGTACTTC. Protein sequence: CASSKDSQETQYF. The chain joins TRBV7-7 to TRBJ2-5; D possibly corresponds to TRBD1 (6 bases). This CDR3 is 13 amino acids long. Germline V gene lookup returns CDR1 SSHAT and CDR2 FNYEAQ (reference sequence).

The chain has TRBV27 and TRBJ1-3; tentatively, D is TRBD1 (6 bases). The V gene's germline CDR1 is MNHEY and CDR2 SMNVEV (reference sequence). Trimming left V 3 bases short and J 1 base short, with 19 bases between. This CDR3 has 18 amino acids. CDR3 in DNA: TGTGCCAGCAGTTTTTATTCGCCGAGGGGGAGTTCTGGAAACACCATATATTTT. Protein: CASSFYSPRGSSGNTIYF.

The gene calls are TRBV2 and TRBJ2-7; 8 bases line up with TRBD1. This CDR3 region has 12 residues. The germline gives CDR1 SNHLY, CDR2 FYNNEI. With V trimmed by 8 bases and J by 5 bases, 5 bases remained unmatched. The CDR3, as DNA: TGTGCCAGCTGGACAGGGCCGAACGAGCAGTACTTC. This encodes CASWTGPNEQYF.

The rearrangement uses TRBV5-1 and TRBJ1-6; possible D gene TRBD1, 5 bases. This CDR3 is built from 14 residues. CDR1 is SGHRS, CDR2 YFSETQ, per germline. V was clipped by 0 bases and J by 6 bases, with 7 bases between them. CDR3 DNA: TGCGCCAGCAGCTTGGGACAGACTAATTCACCCCTCCACTTT. Translation gives CASSLGQTNSPLHF.

CDR3 protein: CASSPGPNSPLHF. In DNA form, the CDR3 reads TGTGCCAGCTCACCAGGGCCGAATTCACCCCTCCACTTT. The chain uses TRBV18 and TRBJ1-6; D gene unclear. V was pared by 2 bases and J by 7 bases, with 6 bases between. Germline V gene sequence: CDR1 KGHSH, CDR2 LQKENI. The CDR3 is 13 amino acids.

This clone showed up just a few times. This chain joins TRBV5-1 and TRBJ2-5; 10 nucleotides agree with TRBD1. Looked up from germline, CDR1 is SGHRS and CDR2 is YFSETQ. V shed 4 bases and J 3 bases; nucleotides not matched to a gene: 3. The CDR3 is 14 residues long. The CDR3 here is CASSVGTGEETQYF. The CDR3 DNA reads TGCGCCAGCAGCGTCGGGACAGGGGAAGAGACCCAGTACTTC.

The chain couples TRBV6-5 to TRBJ1-4; 11 bases are a match to TRBD1. Germline V CDR1 and CDR2: MNHEY, SVGAGI. The CDR3 spans 15 residues. V dropped 3 bases and J dropped 7; count of bases not matched to a gene: 4. The CDR3 DNA sequence: TGTGCCAGCAGTTATACTGGACAGGGGGCTGAAAAACTGTTTTTT. This codes for CASSYTGQGAEKLFF.

The chain is built from TRBV5-1 and TRBJ2-6; D not certain. Germline lookup yields CDR1 SGHRS and CDR2 YFSETQ. Trimming shortened V by 0 bases and J by 0 bases, and 10 bases separated the two germline ends. CDR3 length: 17 amino acids. The CDR3 DNA reads TGCGCCAGCAGCTTGGGAGGCGGAAGCTCTGGGGCCAACGTCCTGACTTTC. This codes for CASSLGGGSSGANVLTF.

The rearrangement joins TRBV6-5 to TRBJ2-7; 8 bases are a match to TRBD2. CDR1 is MNHEY, CDR2 SVGAGI, per germline. V gave up 8 bases and J gave up 3 bases; unmatched junction bases: 12. CDR3 size: 15 residues. The CDR3 DNA follows: TGTGCCAGCCACCCGCGGGGGGACTATGTCTACGAGCAGTACTTC. The encoded protein is CASHPRGDYVYEQYF.

The genes are TRBV5-4 and TRBJ2-2; possibly TRBD2 for D (5 bases). Germline lookup yields CDR1 SGHNT and CDR2 YYREEE (reference sequence). This CDR3 has 15 residues. V was trimmed by 0 bases and J by 4 bases, leaving 10 bases between them. DNA of the CDR3: TGTGCCAGCAGCTTGGCGGCTAGCCGCACCGGGGAGCTGTTTTTT. Protein sequence: CASSLAASRTGELFF.

This rearrangement joins TRBV29-1 to TRBJ2-5; D is unresolved. Trimming removed 7 bases from V and 4 bases from J, with 16 bases in between. The length of the CDR3 is 13 residues. CDR1 SQVTM and CDR2 ANQGSEA come from the germline V gene. The DNA for the CDR3 is TGCAGCGCCCACGTGCGGCTAGGAGAGACCCAGTACTTC. It encodes CSAHVRLGETQYF.

The gene calls are TRBV5-6 and TRBJ2-3; 9 bases agree with TRBD2. This CDR3 spans 14 amino acids. J was trimmed by 8 bases and V by 2 bases; bases with no gene match: 6. Germline lookup yields CDR1 SGHDT and CDR2 YYEEEE. CDR3 loop: CASSFRGGAVTQYF. CDR3 nucleotides: TGTGCCAGCAGCTTCCGCGGGGGGGCAGTTACGCAGTATTTT.

The V call is TRBV2, the J call TRBJ1-2; TRBD1 might be the D (6 bases). The CDR3 runs to 14 residues. Between the trimmed V and J ends, which lost 6 bases and 5 bases, there was a span of 16 bases. The germline gives CDR1 SNHLY, CDR2 FYNNEI. This chain's CDR3 is CASRPGEGGYGYTF. DNA for the CDR3: TGTGCCAGCAGACCGGGAGAGGGGGGGTATGGCTACACCTTC.

This clone was found once. This chain uses TRBV5-4 with TRBJ2-6; 12 bases match TRBD1. CDR1 and CDR2 (germline): SGHNT, YYREEE (reference sequence). CDR3 size: 19 residues. The V segment lost 1 base and the J segment 2 bases; nucleotides outside the gene matches: 7. CDR3 loop: CASSLFGTGGHPGANVLTF. In DNA form, the CDR3 reads TGTGCCAGCAGCTTGTTTGGGACAGGGGGCCATCCTGGGGCCAACGTCCTGACTTTC.

V usage is TRBV25-1 and J usage is TRBJ1-2, with D tentatively TRBD1 (5 bases). Germline lookup yields CDR1 MGHDK and CDR2 SYGVNS. V was pared by 10 bases and J by 4 bases, with 19 bases between. This CDR3 contains 14 residues. The CDR3 coding sequence is TGTGCCACCCAAGTCGCGGGACCCTCCTATGGCTACACCTTC. It yields the protein CATQVAGPSYGYTF.

CDR3 region: CASSVRTSGQETQYF. The DNA for the CDR3 is TGTGCCAGCAGCGTAAGGACTAGCGGCCAAGAGACCCAGTACTTC. The chain combines TRBV9 with TRBJ2-5; TRBD2 aligns across 10 bases. V was pared by 1 base and J by 1 base, with 1 base of the junction left unmatched. CDR3 length equals 15 residues. CDR1 is SGDLS and CDR2 is YYNGEE in the germline V gene.

CDR3 in amino acids: CASGLAATGNTEAFF. CDR3 coding DNA: TGTGCTAGTGGTTTGGCAGCCACGGGGAACACTGAAGCTTTCTTT. The J gene is TRBJ1-1, the V gene TRBV12-5, with D hard to call. This CDR3 has 15 residues. V shed 1 base and J shed 1 base, with 10 bases lying between them. CDR1 is LGHNT, CDR2 FRNRAP, per germline.

V and J are TRBV5-4 and TRBJ2-5; the D gene is possibly TRBD2 (6 bases). The CDR3 runs 13 residues. Germline CDR1 and CDR2: SGHNT and YYREEE (reference sequence). Trimming removed 4 bases from V and 7 bases from J, with 14 bases in between. In DNA, the CDR3 is TGTGCCAGCAGCATGTGGGGGGTGGGGACCCAGTACTTC. Translation gives CASSMWGVGTQYF. Full variable domain (outside the CDR3, taken from reference TRBV5-4 and TRBJ2-5): ETGVTQSPTHLIKTRGQQVTLRCSSQSGHNTVSWYQQALGQGPQFIFQYYREEENGRGNFPPRFSGLQFPNYSSELNVNALELDDSALYLCASSMWGVGTQYFGPGTRLLVL.

This clone was counted a single time. V usage is TRBV6-1 and J usage is TRBJ1-2, with 9 bases identical to TRBD1. Germline V lookup: CDR1 MNHNS, CDR2 SASEGT. There are 14 residues in the CDR3. The junction had 7 bases not matched to a gene; V was cut back by 5 bases and J by 6 bases. CDR3 residues: CASSTGQGKNGYTF. The DNA for the CDR3 is TGTGCCAGCAGTACGGGACAGGGTAAGAATGGCTACACCTTC.

The J gene is TRBJ1-3, the V gene TRBV29-1; a possible D gene is TRBD1 (6 bases). V gave up 5 bases and J gave up 6 bases, with 11 bases separating them. There are 12 residues in the CDR3. The germline V gene encodes CDR1 SQVTM and CDR2 ANQGSEA. The CDR3: CSVWGPSNTIYF. In DNA form, the CDR3 reads TGCAGCGTTTGGGGGCCTTCAAACACCATATATTTT.

The genes are TRBV2 and TRBJ1-2; 8 bases agree with TRBD1. J was trimmed by 4 bases and V by 6 bases; bases with no gene match: 7. There are 14 residues in the CDR3. Per germline, CDR1 SNHLY and CDR2 FYNNEI. CDR3 in amino acids: CASRGTGPFYGYTF. CDR3 coding DNA: TGTGCCAGCAGGGGGACAGGCCCTTTCTATGGCTACACCTTC.

This clone was detected a few times. The chain recombines TRBV19 with TRBJ2-7, with D perhaps matching TRBD2 (7 bases). There are 15 residues in the CDR3. The ends were cut back, 8 bases at V and 0 bases at J, with 17 bases in the middle. Germline values: CDR1 LNHDA, CDR2 SQIVND (reference sequence). The CDR3 DNA reads as TGTGCCAGTCGGTCCCCGGGGGGCTCCTCCTACGAGCAGTACTTC. This codes for CASRSPGGSSYEQYF.

The chain links TRBV6-5 to TRBJ1-1; no clear D. In germline, CDR1 is MNHEY, CDR2 SVGAGI. V dropped 2 bases and J dropped 3 bases, with 7 bases sitting between them. This CDR3 has 13 residues. The CDR3 DNA follows: TGTGCCAGCAGTTACAGGGAGGACACTGAAGCTTTCTTT. Its translation is CASSYREDTEAFF.

The V call is TRBV9, the J call TRBJ2-5; 9 nucleotides agree with TRBD2. The length of the CDR3 is 15 residues. V gave up 0 bases and J gave up 2 bases; unmatched junction bases: 2. The germline gives CDR1 SGDLS, CDR2 YYNGEE. The chain's CDR3 is CASSVALAGQETQYF. DNA of the CDR3: TGTGCCAGCAGCGTAGCCCTAGCGGGGCAAGAGACCCAGTACTTC.

This clone was observed once. The V gene is TRBV7-9, the J gene TRBJ1-5; D call uncertain. From germline, CDR1 is SEHNR and CDR2 FQNEAQ (reference sequence). Trimming removed 4 bases from V and 9 bases from J, with 10 bases in between. The CDR3 sequence is 12 residues long. CDR3 bases: TGTGCCAGCAGCTCATCACTTCGGCCCCAGCATTTT. Its protein product is CASSSSLRPQHF. Together with reference TRBV7-9 and TRBJ1-5, the CDR3 gives the full variable domain: DTGVSQNPRHKITKRGQNVTFRCDPISEHNRLYWYRQTLGQGPEFLTYFQNEAQLEKSRLLSDRFSAERPKGSFSTLEIQRTEQGDSAMYLCASSSSLRPQHFGDGTRLSIL.